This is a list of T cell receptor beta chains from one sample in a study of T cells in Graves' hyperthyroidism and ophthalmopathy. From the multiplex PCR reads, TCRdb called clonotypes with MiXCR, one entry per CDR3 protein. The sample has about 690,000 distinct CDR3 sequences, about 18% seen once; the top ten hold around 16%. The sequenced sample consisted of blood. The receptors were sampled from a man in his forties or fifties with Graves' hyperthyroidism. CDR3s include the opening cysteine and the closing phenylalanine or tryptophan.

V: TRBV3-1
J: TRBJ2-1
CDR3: CASSQGRQGTNEQFF

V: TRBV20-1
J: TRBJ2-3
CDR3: CSASGARGGPDTQYF

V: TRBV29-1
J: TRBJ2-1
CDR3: CSVEVPSGSNHEQFF

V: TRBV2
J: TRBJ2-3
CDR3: CASSTVTGADTQYF

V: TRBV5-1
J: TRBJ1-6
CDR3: CASSSKDRGGSPLHF

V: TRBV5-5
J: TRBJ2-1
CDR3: CASSFRTSGTYNEQFF

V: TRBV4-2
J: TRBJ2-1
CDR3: CASSPVSGTYNEQFF

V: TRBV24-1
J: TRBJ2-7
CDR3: CATSDFRQGPRQYF

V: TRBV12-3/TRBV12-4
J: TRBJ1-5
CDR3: CASSPYQRQPDQPQHF

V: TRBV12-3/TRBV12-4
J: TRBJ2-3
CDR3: CASSEWVVITDTQYF

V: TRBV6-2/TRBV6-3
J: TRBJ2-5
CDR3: CASSRTSTNQETQYF

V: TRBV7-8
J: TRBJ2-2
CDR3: CASSLAGLNTGELFF

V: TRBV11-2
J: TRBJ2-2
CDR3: CASSLDGLPSSGELFF

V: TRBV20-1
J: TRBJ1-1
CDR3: CSAREVGAGYNTEAFF

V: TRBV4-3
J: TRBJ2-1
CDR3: CASSQDVGTVLNEQFF

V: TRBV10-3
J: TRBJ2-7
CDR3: CAIRGTSGTYEQYF

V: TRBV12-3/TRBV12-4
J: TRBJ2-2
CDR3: CASSLGIGELFF

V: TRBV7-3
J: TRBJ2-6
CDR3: CASSVSGTGENGANVLTF

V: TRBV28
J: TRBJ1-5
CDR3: CASSLFIWGQVVQPQHF

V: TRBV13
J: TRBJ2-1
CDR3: CASSSGTQTYNEQFF

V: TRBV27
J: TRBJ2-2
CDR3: CASSLLAGFDTGELFF

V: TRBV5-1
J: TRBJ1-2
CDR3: CASSTGQGVYGYTF

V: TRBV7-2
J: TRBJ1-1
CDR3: CASSSGGVRRNTEAFF

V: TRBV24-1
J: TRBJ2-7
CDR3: CATSDPGAYEQYF

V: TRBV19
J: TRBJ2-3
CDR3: CASRPPLASTDTQYF

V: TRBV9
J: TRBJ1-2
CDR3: CASESDRGEIYGYTF